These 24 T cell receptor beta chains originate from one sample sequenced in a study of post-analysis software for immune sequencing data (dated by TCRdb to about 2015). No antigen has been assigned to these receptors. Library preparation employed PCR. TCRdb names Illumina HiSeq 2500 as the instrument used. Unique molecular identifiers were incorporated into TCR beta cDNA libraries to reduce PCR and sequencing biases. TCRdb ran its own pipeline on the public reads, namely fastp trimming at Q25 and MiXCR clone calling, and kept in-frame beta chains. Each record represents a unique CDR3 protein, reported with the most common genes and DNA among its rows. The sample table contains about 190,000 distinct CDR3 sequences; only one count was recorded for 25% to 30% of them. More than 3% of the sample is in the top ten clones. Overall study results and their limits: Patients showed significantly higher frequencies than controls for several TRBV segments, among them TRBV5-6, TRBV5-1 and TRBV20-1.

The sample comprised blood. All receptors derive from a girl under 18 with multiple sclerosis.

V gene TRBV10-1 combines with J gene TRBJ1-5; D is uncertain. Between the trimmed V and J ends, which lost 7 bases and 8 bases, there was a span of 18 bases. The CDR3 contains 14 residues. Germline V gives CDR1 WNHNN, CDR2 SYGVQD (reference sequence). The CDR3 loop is CASKWRLIQKPQHF. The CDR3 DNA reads TGCGCCAGCAAATGGAGGCTCATTCAGAAGCCCCAGCATTTT.

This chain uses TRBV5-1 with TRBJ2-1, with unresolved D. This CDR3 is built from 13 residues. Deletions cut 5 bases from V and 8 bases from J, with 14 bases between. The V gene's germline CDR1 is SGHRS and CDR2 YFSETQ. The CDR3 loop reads CASRSALHYEQFF. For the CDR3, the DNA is TGCGCCAGCAGATCGGCCCTACATTATGAGCAGTTCTTC.

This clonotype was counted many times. For the CDR3, the DNA is TGCAGTGCTAGAGCCGGACTAGCGGGAGGGACAGATACGCAGTATTTT. Protein sequence: CSARAGLAGGTDTQYF. The chain links TRBV20-1 to TRBJ2-3; 15 nucleotides align to TRBD2. The CDR3 is 16 amino acids. Germline V gene lookup returns CDR1 DFQATT and CDR2 SNEGSKA (reference sequence). With 1 base clipped from V and 3 bases from J, the junction kept 2 bases outside the gene matches.

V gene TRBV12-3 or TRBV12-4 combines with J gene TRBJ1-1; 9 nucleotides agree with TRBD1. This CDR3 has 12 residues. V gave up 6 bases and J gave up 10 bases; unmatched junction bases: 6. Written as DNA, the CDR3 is TGTGCCAGCAGACGGACAGGGGAAGGAGCTTTCTTT. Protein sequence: CASRRTGEGAFF.

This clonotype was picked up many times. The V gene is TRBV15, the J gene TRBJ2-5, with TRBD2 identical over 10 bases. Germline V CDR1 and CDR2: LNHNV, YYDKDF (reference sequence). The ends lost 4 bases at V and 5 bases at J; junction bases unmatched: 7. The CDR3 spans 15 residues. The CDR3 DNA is TGTGCCACCAGCATCGGGTCTAGCGGGGGTGAGACCCAGTACTTC. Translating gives CATSIGSSGGETQYF.

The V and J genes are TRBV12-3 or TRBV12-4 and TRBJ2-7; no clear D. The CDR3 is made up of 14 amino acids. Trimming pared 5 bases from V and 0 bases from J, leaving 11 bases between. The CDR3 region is CASSPVRSSYEQYF. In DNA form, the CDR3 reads TGTGCCAGCAGTCCAGTCCGTAGCTCCTACGAGCAGTACTTC.

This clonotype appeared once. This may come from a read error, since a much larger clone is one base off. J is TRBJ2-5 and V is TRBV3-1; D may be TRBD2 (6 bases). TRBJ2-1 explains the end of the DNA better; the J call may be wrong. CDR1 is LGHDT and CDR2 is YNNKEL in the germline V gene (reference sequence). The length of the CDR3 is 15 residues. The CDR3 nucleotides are TGTGCCAGCAGTCGGGACTCGCGATACCAAGAGACCCAGTTCTTC. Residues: CASSRDSRYQETQFF.

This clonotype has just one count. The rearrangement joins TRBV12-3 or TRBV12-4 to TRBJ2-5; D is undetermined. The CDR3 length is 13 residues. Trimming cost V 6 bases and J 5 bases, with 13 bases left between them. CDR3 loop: CASSPETKETQYF. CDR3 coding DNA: TGTGCCAGCAGCCCTGAGACAAAGGAGACCCAGTACTTC.

CDR3 loop: CSVWDRTNTGELFF. The CDR3 coding sequence is TGCAGCGTCTGGGACAGAACGAACACCGGGGAGCTGTTTTTT. The V call is TRBV29-1, the J call TRBJ2-2; 7 bases are shared with TRBD1. In germline, CDR1 is SQVTM, CDR2 ANQGSEA. Germline trimming cut 6 bases from V and 0 bases from J; bases unmatched to any gene: 4. The CDR3 is 14 residues long.

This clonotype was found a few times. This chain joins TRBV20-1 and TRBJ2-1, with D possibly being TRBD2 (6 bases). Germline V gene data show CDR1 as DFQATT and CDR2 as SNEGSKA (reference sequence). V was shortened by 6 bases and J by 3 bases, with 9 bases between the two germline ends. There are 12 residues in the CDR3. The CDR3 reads CSAGTFYNEQFF. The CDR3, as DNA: TGCAGTGCCGGGACTTTCTACAATGAGCAGTTCTTC.

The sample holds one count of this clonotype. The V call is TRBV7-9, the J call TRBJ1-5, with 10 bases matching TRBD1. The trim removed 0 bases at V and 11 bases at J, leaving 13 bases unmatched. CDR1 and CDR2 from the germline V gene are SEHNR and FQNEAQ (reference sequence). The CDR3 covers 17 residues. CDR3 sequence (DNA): TGTGCCAGCAGCTTAGCTGACAGGGGGCGAGAGCAATCAGCCCAGCATTTT. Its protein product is CASSLADRGREQSAQHF.

This CDR3 is CASSERTFEPTEAFF. In DNA, the CDR3 is TGTGCCAGCAGTGAGCGGACCTTCGAACCCACTGAAGCTTTCTTT. The gene calls are TRBV6-1 and TRBJ1-1; D is unresolved. The length of the CDR3 is 15 residues. Per the germline V gene, CDR1 is MNHNS and CDR2 is SASEGT. Trimming left V 3 bases short and J 4 bases short, with 15 bases between.

The CDR3 DNA follows: TGCAGTGCTACTTTGTCCTCTAGCACAGATACGCAGTATTTT. Residues: CSATLSSSTDTQYF. This chain joins TRBV20-1 and TRBJ2-3, with D unclear. CDR3 length equals 14 residues. Trimming pared 4 bases from V and 0 bases from J, leaving 11 bases between. Germline CDR1 DFQATT, CDR2 SNEGSKA (reference sequence).

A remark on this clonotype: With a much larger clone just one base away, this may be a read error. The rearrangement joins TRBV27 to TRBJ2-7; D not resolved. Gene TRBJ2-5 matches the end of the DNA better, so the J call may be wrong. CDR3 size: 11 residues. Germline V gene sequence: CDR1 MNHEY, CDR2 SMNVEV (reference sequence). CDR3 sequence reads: CAGSFLQTQYF. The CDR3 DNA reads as TGTGCCGGCAGTTTTTTGCAGACCCAGTACTTC.

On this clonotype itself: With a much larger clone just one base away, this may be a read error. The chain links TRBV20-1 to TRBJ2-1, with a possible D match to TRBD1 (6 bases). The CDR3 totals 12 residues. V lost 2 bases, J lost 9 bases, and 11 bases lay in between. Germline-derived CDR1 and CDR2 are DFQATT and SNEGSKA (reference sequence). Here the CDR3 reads CSARPRGSEQFF. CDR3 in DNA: TGCAGTGCTAGACCGAGGGGGAGTGAGCAGTTCTTC.

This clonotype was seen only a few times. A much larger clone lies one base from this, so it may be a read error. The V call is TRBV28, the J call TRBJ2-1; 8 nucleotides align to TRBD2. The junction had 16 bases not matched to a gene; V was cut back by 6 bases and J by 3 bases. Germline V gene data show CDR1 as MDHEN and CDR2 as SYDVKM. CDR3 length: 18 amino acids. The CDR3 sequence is CASSSRPTLAENYNEQFF. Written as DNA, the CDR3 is TGTGCCAGCAGCAGCCGCCCGACACTAGCGGAAAACTACAATGAGCAGTTCTTC.

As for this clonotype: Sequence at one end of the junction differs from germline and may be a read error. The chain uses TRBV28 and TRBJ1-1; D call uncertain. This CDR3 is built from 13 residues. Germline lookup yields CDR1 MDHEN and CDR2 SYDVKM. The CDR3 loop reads CASSLLENTEVFF. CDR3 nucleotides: TGTGCCAGCAGTTTATTGGAGAACACTGAAGTTTTCTTT.

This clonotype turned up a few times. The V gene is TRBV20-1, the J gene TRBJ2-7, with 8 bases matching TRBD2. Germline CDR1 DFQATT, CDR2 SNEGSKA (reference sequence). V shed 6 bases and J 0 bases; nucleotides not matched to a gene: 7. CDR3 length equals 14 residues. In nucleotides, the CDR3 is TGCAGTGCCAATAGCGGGGCGAGCTCCTACGAGCAGTACTTC. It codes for CSANSGASSYEQYF.

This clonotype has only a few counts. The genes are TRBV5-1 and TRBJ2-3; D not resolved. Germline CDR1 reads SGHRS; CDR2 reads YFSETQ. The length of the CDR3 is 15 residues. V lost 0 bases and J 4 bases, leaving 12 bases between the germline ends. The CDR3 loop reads CASSLGASYPDTQYF. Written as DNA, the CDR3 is TGCGCCAGCAGCTTGGGGGCTTCTTATCCAGATACGCAGTATTTT.

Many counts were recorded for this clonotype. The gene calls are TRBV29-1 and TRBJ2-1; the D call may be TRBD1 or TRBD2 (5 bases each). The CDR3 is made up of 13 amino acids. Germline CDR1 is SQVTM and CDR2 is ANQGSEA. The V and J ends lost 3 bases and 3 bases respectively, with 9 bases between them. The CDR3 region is CSVDRDRYNEQFF. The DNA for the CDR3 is TGCAGCGTTGATAGGGACCGCTACAATGAGCAGTTCTTC.

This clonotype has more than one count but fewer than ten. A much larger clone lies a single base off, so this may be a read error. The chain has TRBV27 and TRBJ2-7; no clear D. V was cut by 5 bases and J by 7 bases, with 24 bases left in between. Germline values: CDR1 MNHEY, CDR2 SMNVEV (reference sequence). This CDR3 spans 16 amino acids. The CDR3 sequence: CASSPRPPQRHNEQYF. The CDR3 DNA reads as TGTGCCAGCAGTCCCCGCCCCCCTCAGCGCCACAATGAGCAGTACTTC.

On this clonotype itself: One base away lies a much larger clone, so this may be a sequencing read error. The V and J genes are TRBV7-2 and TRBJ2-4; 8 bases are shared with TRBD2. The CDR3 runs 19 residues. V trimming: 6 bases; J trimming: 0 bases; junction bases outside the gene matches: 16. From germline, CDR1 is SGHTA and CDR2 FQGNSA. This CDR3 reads CASSPRPAGVGLAKNIQYF. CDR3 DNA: TGTGCCAGCAGTCCGAGACCAGCGGGAGTCGGGTTAGCCAAAAACATTCAGTACTTC. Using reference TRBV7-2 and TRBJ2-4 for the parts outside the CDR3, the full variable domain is GAGVSQSPSNKVTEKGKDVELRCDPISGHTALYWYRQSLGQGLEFLIYFQGNSAPDKSGLPSDRFSAERTGGSVSTLTIQRTQQEDSAVYLCASSPRPAGVGLAKNIQYFGAGTRLSVL.

The CDR3 DNA reads TGTGCCAGCAGCTCGACAGGGGATGGTGGCTACACCTTC. Translated, it gives CASSSTGDGGYTF. The chain couples TRBV7-9 to TRBJ1-2; 8 bases match TRBD1. J was trimmed by 7 bases and V by 4 bases; bases with no gene match: 5. Germline V gene sequence: CDR1 SEHNR, CDR2 FQNEAQ (reference sequence). CDR3 size: 13 residues. Drawing the rest from reference TRBV7-9 and TRBJ1-2, the complete variable domain is DTGVSQNPRHKITKRGQNVTFRCDPISEHNRLYWYRQTLGQGPEFLTYFQNEAQLEKSRLLSDRFSAERPKGSFSTLEIQRTEQGDSAMYLCASSSTGDGGYTFGSGTRLTVV.

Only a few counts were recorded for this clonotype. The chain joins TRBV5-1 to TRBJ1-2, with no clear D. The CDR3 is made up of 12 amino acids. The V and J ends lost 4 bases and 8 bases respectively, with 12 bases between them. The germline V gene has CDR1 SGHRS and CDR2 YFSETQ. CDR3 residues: CASSQDLGGYTF. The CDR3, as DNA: TGCGCCAGCAGCCAAGACCTCGGGGGCTACACCTTC.